This T cell receptor beta chain is from a study of early stage breast cancer tumors. Study overall: Under 10 ER+/PR+/HER2- tumors were invasive ductal; a few were invasive lobular.

Study-wide points: Commonly generated sequences made up most enriched TCRB sequences shared between patients. Unsorted bulk genomic DNA sequencing lacked pairing and functional marker data.

This clone was recorded a few times. Antigen: not known. Germline V gene data show CDR1 as MNHEY and CDR2 as SMNVEV (reference sequence). The CDR3 loop spans 17 amino acids. Trimming stripped 1 base from V and 1 base from J, with 14 bases between. Using immunoSEQ multiplex PCR, the repertoire was profiled, and TCRdb retains in-frame clones only, with some absent. This table has tens of thousands of clones, 65% to 75% appearing once. The sequenced sample was blood. This receptor was identified in a person in their fifties with breast cancer. V usage is TRBV27 and J usage is TRBJ1-5, with D perhaps matching TRBD1 (6 bases). CDR3 nucleotides: TGTGCCAGCAGTTTATTGGGGGCACTTGTAAGCAATCAGCCCCAGCATTTT. Translated, it gives CASSLLGALVSNQPQHF.